The 32 T cell receptor beta chains presented below share a single source sample, sequenced in a study of neoadjuvant nivolumab and ipilimumab in lung cancer (dated by TCRdb to the early 2020s). Per the publication, the time point label means: pretherapy, before neoadjuvant immune checkpoint inhibitors. The library relied on the immunoSEQ multiplex PCR assay. The immuneACCESS repertoire file appears here via TCRdb, limited to in-frame rearrangements. These files lack a portion of the clones; in checked studies, under half of the deficit traces to unresolved V genes, and the cause of the others is not known. The sample table shows about 26,000 clones, and approximately 80% are seen once. Together, the top ten hold roughly 6.2% of the sample. This specimen was peripheral blood, taken before neoadjuvant nivolumab, alone or with ipilimumab. Source of these receptors: an adult with non-small cell lung cancer.

This chain joins TRBV29-1 and TRBJ1-1; D call uncertain. Between the trimmed V and J ends, which lost 7 bases and 8 bases, there was a span of 20 bases. This CDR3 spans 13 amino acids. Germline V gives CDR1 SQVTM, CDR2 ANQGSEA. DNA of the CDR3: TGCAGCGCTGGAGTTCAATCGAGGGCAGAAGCTTTCTTT. As protein: CSAGVQSRAEAFF. Drawing the rest from reference TRBV29-1 and TRBJ1-1, the complete variable domain is SAVISQKPSRDICQRGTSLTIQCQVDSQVTMMFWYRQQPGQSLTLIATANQGSEATYESGFVIDKFPISRPNLTFSTLTVSNMSPEDSSIYLCSAGVQSRAEAFFGQGTRLTVV.

The rearrangement uses TRBV6-4 and TRBJ2-3; 9 positions agree with TRBD1. There are 15 residues in the CDR3. The J segment lost 3 bases and the V segment lost 5 bases, leaving 6 bases of the junction unmatched. CDR1 and CDR2 from the germline V gene are MRHNA and SNTAGT. CDR3 protein: CASSRTGEMTDTQYF. The CDR3 DNA sequence: TGTGCCAGCAGTCGGACAGGGGAGATGACAGATACGCAGTATTTT.

This clone has only a few counts. The genes are TRBV6-1 and TRBJ1-1; D is uncertain. The CDR3 has 14 residues. CDR1 is MNHNS, CDR2 SASEGT, per germline. Between the trimmed V and J ends, which lost 2 bases and 7 bases, there was a span of 14 bases. This CDR3 is CASSERRGRFEAFF. DNA for the CDR3: TGTGCCAGCAGTGAAAGACGCGGGCGCTTTGAAGCTTTCTTT.

The chain combines TRBV6-1 with TRBJ1-5; 7 positions agree with TRBD1. Germline-derived CDR1 and CDR2 are MNHNS and SASEGT. Trimming at V came to 7 bases and at J to 4 bases, leaving 4 bases not matched to a gene. The CDR3 is 13 residues long. This CDR3 reads CASTGQVNQPQHF. DNA for the CDR3: TGTGCCAGCACCGGACAGGTAAATCAGCCCCAGCATTTT.

The chain employs TRBV11-1 and TRBJ2-1; 10 bases align to TRBD2. The junction had 12 bases not matched to a gene; V was cut back by 2 bases and J by 5 bases. Germline V gene lookup returns CDR1 SGHAT and CDR2 FQDESV (reference sequence). This CDR3 region has 18 residues. The CDR3 DNA follows: TGTGCCAGCAGCTTAAAGACTAGCGGGCCTGGGGTGAACAATGAGCAGTTCTTC. Its protein is CASSLKTSGPGVNNEQFF.

In its sample, this clone was seen a few times. The chain links TRBV7-8 to TRBJ1-1; D is uncertain. The ends were cut back, 6 bases at V and 1 base at J, with 12 bases in the middle. Germline V gene sequence: CDR1 SGHVS, CDR2 FQNEAQ. CDR3 length equals 14 residues. CDR3 in amino acids: CASRPGSENTEAFF. The CDR3 DNA sequence: TGTGCCAGCAGGCCGGGCAGTGAGAACACTGAAGCTTTCTTT.

The gene calls are TRBV10-3 and TRBJ1-4, with 9 bases aligning to TRBD1. This CDR3 is 18 amino acids long. Unmatched junction bases numbered 13, after V lost 0 bases and J lost 8 bases. From germline, CDR1 is ENHRY and CDR2 SYGVKD. The CDR3 spells CAISESGQGPWAYEKLFF. For the CDR3, the DNA is TGTGCCATCAGTGAGTCGGGACAGGGTCCGTGGGCTTACGAAAAACTGTTTTTT.

The V and J genes are TRBV5-1 and TRBJ2-2; D not certain. Deletions cut 1 base from V and 5 bases from J, with 9 bases between. The CDR3 runs 14 residues. CDR1 and CDR2 from the germline V gene are SGHRS and YFSETQ. CDR3 DNA: TGCGCCAGCAGCTTGAGTCTGGGTACCGGGGAGCTGTTTTTT. Translating it yields CASSLSLGTGELFF.

The V gene is TRBV19, the J gene TRBJ2-2; D is undetermined. Trimming removed 3 bases at V and 2 bases at J, with 10 bases between. CDR1 is LNHDA, CDR2 SQIVND, per germline (reference sequence). The CDR3 contains 15 residues. This CDR3 is CASSISRANTGELFF. As DNA, the CDR3 is TGTGCCAGTAGTATTTCACGGGCTAACACCGGGGAGCTGTTTTTT. Drawing the rest from reference TRBV19 and TRBJ2-2, the complete variable domain is DGGITQSPKYLFRKEGQNVTLSCEQNLNHDAMYWYRQDPGQGLRLIYYSQIVNDFQKGDIAEGYSVSREKKESFPLTVTSAQKNPTAFYLCASSISRANTGELFFGEGSRLTVL.

The chain joins TRBV7-2 to TRBJ1-2, with TRBD1 matching 7 bases. CDR3 length: 16 residues. The germline V gene encodes CDR1 SGHTA and CDR2 FQGNSA. V dropped 1 base and J dropped 5; count of bases not matched to a gene: 10. As DNA, the CDR3 is TGTGCCAGCAGCTTAGGTCCCGACAGGGATTTTTATGGCTACACCTTC. Translation: CASSLGPDRDFYGYTF. The whole variable domain, remainder taken from reference TRBV7-2 and TRBJ1-2, is GAGVSQSPSNKVTEKGKDVELRCDPISGHTALYWYRQSLGQGLEFLIYFQGNSAPDKSGLPSDRFSAERTGGSVSTLTIQRTQQEDSAVYLCASSLGPDRDFYGYTFGSGTRLTVV.

The chain carries TRBV28 and TRBJ2-1, with D unresolved. CDR3 length: 12 amino acids. Germline lookup yields CDR1 MDHEN and CDR2 SYDVKM. The ends were cut back, 1 base at V and 13 bases at J, with 11 bases in the middle. This CDR3 is CASSLLDGVQFF. DNA of the CDR3: TGTGCCAGCAGTTTATTAGACGGAGTCCAGTTCTTC.

In this sample, this clone turned up a few times. This chain links TRBV2 with TRBJ1-6, with D unclear. The CDR3 has 15 residues. Trimming cost V 8 bases and J 8 bases, with 19 bases left between them. Germline V gene lookup returns CDR1 SNHLY and CDR2 FYNNEI. The CDR3 protein is CASRTRALKDSPLHF. CDR3 sequence (DNA): TGTGCCAGCCGGACCCGGGCTTTGAAGGATTCACCCCTCCACTTT.

This chain joins TRBV19 and TRBJ1-4; D gene ambiguous. From germline, CDR1 is LNHDA and CDR2 SQIVND (reference sequence). The CDR3 totals 15 residues. Trimming took 3 bases from V and 0 from J, leaving 8 bases between them. CDR3 sequence reads: CASSILTTTNEKLFF. CDR3 nucleotide sequence: TGTGCCAGTAGTATCTTAACTACAACTAATGAAAAACTGTTTTTT.

The rearrangement joins TRBV7-9 to TRBJ1-1; 7 bases map to TRBD1. This CDR3 comprises 13 residues. Trimming cost V 6 bases and J 3 bases; bases outside gene matches: 4. Germline CDR1 SEHNR, CDR2 FQNEAQ (reference sequence). CDR3 sequence reads: CASREQGDTEAFF. In nucleotides, the CDR3 is TGTGCCAGCAGGGAGCAGGGGGACACTGAAGCTTTCTTT.

The chain is built from TRBV19 and TRBJ2-5; D possibly corresponds to TRBD2 (6 bases). This CDR3 contains 15 residues. CDR1 is LNHDA and CDR2 is SQIVND in the germline V gene (reference sequence). The V and J ends lost 6 bases and 5 bases respectively, with 19 bases between them. CDR3 residues: CASRWGDSSWETQYF. The DNA for the CDR3 is TGTGCCAGTAGATGGGGGGACTCCTCTTGGGAGACCCAGTACTTC.

The V call is TRBV9, the J call TRBJ1-1; 7 bases are a match to TRBD1. Unmatched junction bases numbered 12, after V lost 2 bases and J lost 11 bases. The germline V gene has CDR1 SGDLS and CDR2 YYNGEE. This CDR3 is 14 amino acids long. The CDR3 here is CASSVGTAPGGAFF. In nucleotides, the CDR3 is TGTGCCAGCAGCGTCGGGACAGCACCCGGCGGGGCTTTCTTT.

The chain couples TRBV29-1 to TRBJ1-1, with TRBD1 matching over 8 bases. The V gene end was trimmed by 0 bases and the J gene end by 5 bases; junction bases not matched to a gene: 8. Germline loops: CDR1 SQVTM, CDR2 ANQGSEA. The CDR3 extends over 15 amino acids. CDR3 in amino acids: CSVEDRQGARTEAFF. CDR3 DNA sequence: TGCAGCGTTGAAGATCGGCAGGGGGCGAGGACTGAAGCTTTCTTT.

The rearrangement joins TRBV2 to TRBJ1-3; 7 bases fit TRBD1. Trimming cost V 5 bases and J 0 bases; bases outside gene matches: 7. Germline V gives CDR1 SNHLY, CDR2 FYNNEI. This CDR3 is built from 16 residues. The CDR3 reads CASSSLQGTSGNTIYF. The CDR3 DNA reads as TGTGCCAGCAGTAGTCTACAGGGGACCTCTGGAAACACCATATATTTT. The variable domain in full, completed from reference TRBV2 and TRBJ1-3, reads EPEVTQTPSHQVTQMGQEVILRCVPISNHLYFYWYRQILGQKVEFLVSFYNNEISEKSEIFDDQFSVERPDGSNFTLKIRSTKLEDSAMYFCASSSLQGTSGNTIYFGEGSWLTVV.

J is TRBJ1-6 and V is TRBV7-9, with a tentative D call TRBD1 (5 bases). This CDR3 is built from 13 residues. Looked up from germline, CDR1 is SEHNR and CDR2 is FQNEAQ (reference sequence). Trimming shortened V by 1 base and J by 11 bases, and 9 bases separated the two germline ends. The CDR3 region is CASSLVGEPPLHF. As DNA, the CDR3 is TGTGCCAGCAGCTTAGTAGGGGAACCACCCCTCCACTTT.

The chain employs TRBV14 and TRBJ2-1; 8 positions match TRBD1. The V and J ends lost 4 bases and 6 bases, in that order; junction bases with no gene match: 8. Germline values: CDR1 SGHDN, CDR2 FVKESK. This CDR3 has 15 residues. The CDR3 nucleotides are TGTGCCAGCAGCCCCGGACAGGGACATAGCAATGAGCAGTTCTTC. Protein product: CASSPGQGHSNEQFF.

This clone was seen only a few times. The chain has TRBV2 and TRBJ2-7; 7 nucleotides agree with TRBD2. Germline V CDR1 and CDR2: SNHLY, FYNNEI. CDR3 length: 13 residues. J lost 7 bases, V lost 5 bases, and 8 bases had no gene match. The CDR3 DNA follows: TGTGCCAGCAGTCCTATTTTGGGGGGGGAGCAGTACTTC. Translation: CASSPILGGEQYF. Combining the CDR3 with reference TRBV2 and TRBJ2-7 gives the whole variable domain EPEVTQTPSHQVTQMGQEVILRCVPISNHLYFYWYRQILGQKVEFLVSFYNNEISEKSEIFDDQFSVERPDGSNFTLKIRSTKLEDSAMYFCASSPILGGEQYFGPGTRLTVT.

The chain joins TRBV10-2 to TRBJ2-7, with D unresolved. Germline CDR1 and CDR2: WSHSY and SAAADI. CDR3 length: 12 amino acids. V was trimmed by 4 bases and J by 0 bases, leaving 4 bases between them. CDR3 residues: CASSGSSYEQYF. DNA for the CDR3: TGCGCCAGCAGTGGTAGCTCCTACGAGCAGTACTTC.

The chain couples TRBV29-1 to TRBJ1-2, with a possible D match to TRBD1 (6 bases). There are 12 residues in the CDR3. V was trimmed by 4 bases and J by 6 bases, leaving 12 bases between them. The germline CDR1 and CDR2 sequences are SQVTM and ANQGSEA. CDR3 nucleotides: TGCAGCGTTGTAGGGGGGTTCGATGGCTACACCTTC. Translated: CSVVGGFDGYTF.

This clone was seen more than once but under ten times. This chain connects TRBV5-5 to TRBJ1-5; D uncertain. CDR3 size: 15 residues. V gave up 1 base and J gave up 1 base, with 9 bases separating them. Germline CDR1 SGHKS, CDR2 YYEKEE (reference sequence). DNA of the CDR3: TGTGCCAGCAGCTTGTGGGTGGGGAGCAATCAGCCCCAGCATTTT. Translation: CASSLWVGSNQPQHF.

This clone was recorded a few times. V is TRBV7-9 and J is TRBJ2-7, with D perhaps TRBD1 (6 bases). CDR3 size: 12 residues. CDR1 is SEHNR and CDR2 is FQNEAQ in the germline V gene (reference sequence). V was shortened by 3 bases and J by 4 bases, with 7 bases between the two germline ends. The CDR3 region has the DNA TGTGCCAGCAGCTTCGGACAGTACGAGCAGTACTTC. Translating gives CASSFGQYEQYF.

This clone was recorded a few times. The chain couples TRBV7-6 to TRBJ1-6; possible D gene TRBD1, 5 bases. V lost 2 bases and J lost 8, with 10 bases in between. In germline, CDR1 is SGHVS, CDR2 FNYEAQ. The CDR3 is 14 residues long. The CDR3 here is CASSLSGPDSPLHF. The DNA for the CDR3 is TGTGCCAGCAGCTTATCAGGGCCAGATTCACCCCTCCACTTT.

This sequence joins TRBV6-6 and TRBJ1-1; D remains unclear. V was trimmed by 6 bases and J by 4 bases, leaving 21 bases between them. This CDR3 comprises 16 residues. Germline values: CDR1 MNHNY, CDR2 SVGAGI (reference sequence). DNA of the CDR3: TGTGCCAGCAGCTCATTAAGTGGGAGATCGGCCACTGAAGCTTTCTTT. Amino acid sequence: CASSSLSGRSATEAFF.

The chain uses TRBV9 and TRBJ2-7, with D unresolved. Trimming stripped 3 bases from V and 5 bases from J, with 15 bases between. This CDR3 spans 14 amino acids. Germline-derived CDR1 and CDR2 are SGDLS and YYNGEE. The CDR3 nucleotides are TGTGCCAGCAGCGCCTCTCCGGTGGCGGACGAGCAGTACTTC. Its translation: CASSASPVADEQYF.

The chain has TRBV18 and TRBJ2-7; the D gene is possibly TRBD1 (5 bases). Germline V gene sequence: CDR1 KGHSH, CDR2 LQKENI. The CDR3 runs 16 residues. V gave up 1 base and J gave up 3 bases, with 16 bases separating them. CDR3 amino acids: CASSPQVGRGYYEQYF. CDR3 bases: TGTGCCAGCTCACCACAAGTGGGTAGGGGCTACTACGAGCAGTACTTC.

This rearrangement joins TRBV5-1 to TRBJ1-1; maybe TRBD1 (5 bases). The CDR3 is 15 residues long. V lost 4 bases and J lost 4, with 17 bases in between. The germline V gene has CDR1 SGHRS and CDR2 YFSETQ. The DNA of the CDR3 is TGCGCCAGCAGCCCCTCAGGACGGACAAGCACTGAAGCTTTCTTT. Encoded protein: CASSPSGRTSTEAFF.

The chain joins TRBV5-1 to TRBJ1-2; weak D call: TRBD1 (5 bases). Trimming cost V 6 bases and J 2 bases, with 14 bases left between them. Looked up from germline, CDR1 is SGHRS and CDR2 is YFSETQ. This CDR3 comprises 14 residues. The CDR3 sequence: CASTLGDRNYGYTF. In nucleotides, the CDR3 is TGCGCCAGCACCTTAGGGGATAGAAACTATGGCTACACCTTC.

DNA for the CDR3: TGTGCCATCAGTGAGTCTCTTGGACCGTCCGATCAGCCCCAGCATTTT. Translated, it gives CAISESLGPSDQPQHF. V gene TRBV10-3 combines with J gene TRBJ1-5; no clear D gene. The CDR3 length is 16 residues. Germline CDR1 and CDR2: ENHRY and SYGVKD. The V and J ends lost 0 bases and 5 bases respectively, with 14 bases between them.